The 3 T cell receptor beta chains below come from one sample, sequenced in a study of T-cell reconstitution after alpha-beta-depleted transplantation in children. This sample's TCRbeta library carried unique molecular identifier barcodes. Using its own MiXCR run on the PCR reads, TCRdb lists one record per CDR3 protein. The sample lists 200,000 to 250,000 distinct CDR3 sequences, 7.5% to 10% occurring once. Here the sequenced sample was PBMCs from the stem cell graft donor, taken from the stem cell graft. These receptors all come from a human donor who donated a stem cell graft to a child with SCID.

This clonotype was counted many times. The chain combines TRBV28 with TRBJ1-4, with D maybe TRBD1 (6 bases). Germline-derived CDR1 and CDR2 are MDHEN and SYDVKM. The CDR3 consists of 15 residues. V was pared by 4 bases and J by 1 base, with 10 bases between. CDR3 residues: CASSSRGGTNEKLFF. CDR3 bases: TGTGCCAGCAGTTCCAGGGGCGGAACTAATGAAAAACTGTTTTTT. The variable domain in full, completed from reference TRBV28 and TRBJ1-4, reads DVKVTQSSRYLVKRTGEKVFLECVQDMDHENMFWYRQDPGLGLRLIYFSYDVKMKEKGDIPEGYSVSREKKERFSLILESASTNQTSMYLCASSSRGGTNEKLFFGSGTQLSVL.

This clonotype appeared many times. The V call is TRBV25-1, the J call TRBJ1-5, with 8 bases identical to TRBD1. J gave up 7 bases and V 4 bases, and 6 bases lay outside the gene matches. CDR3 length equals 14 residues. Germline CDR1 MGHDK, CDR2 SYGVNS. Written as DNA, the CDR3 is TGTGCCAGCAGTGGGTTAACAGGGGGACAGCCCCAGCATTTT. Residues: CASSGLTGGQPQHF. Together with reference TRBV25-1 and TRBJ1-5, the CDR3 gives the full variable domain: EADIYQTPRYLVIGTGKKITLECSQTMGHDKMYWYQQDPGMELHLIHYSYGVNSTEKGDLSSESTVSRIRTEHFPLTLESARPSHTSQYLCASSGLTGGQPQHFGDGTRLSIL.

This clonotype showed up just a few times. V gene TRBV20-1 combines with J gene TRBJ1-5; a weak D match, TRBD1 (5 bases). Germline-derived CDR1 and CDR2 are DFQATT and SNEGSKA (reference sequence). Trimming took 5 bases from V and 3 from J, leaving 17 bases between them. This CDR3 is built from 15 residues. Here the CDR3 reads CSADSGRRFNQPQHF. The CDR3 nucleotides are TGCAGTGCTGACTCGGGACGGAGGTTCAATCAGCCCCAGCATTTT.